Detailed here is one TCR beta chain. The antigen remains unidentified. These data originate in a study of blood T cells in healthy people across ages. Whole-study results and caveats: Long-lived and aged donors differed, with more naive CD4+ cells and higher diversity in the long-lived.

The CDR3 consists of 12 residues. Germline CDR1 MNHEY, CDR2 SMNVEV (reference sequence). With 8 bases removed from V and 3 bases from J, the gap between germline ends came to 11 bases. Combining a sample-barcoded 5' primer with a J-beta primer mix, a second PCR ran for 7 to 11 cycles. TCRdb redid the calling of the 5' RACE reads with MiXCR, one entry per CDR3 protein. The sample has approximately 820,000 distinct CDR3 sequences, under 45% seen once; the top ten hold approximately 20%. The origin of this receptor is a man aged 60-69 years in good health. The chain links TRBV27 to TRBJ2-7; unclear D gene. Sequenced input: blood. CDR3 sequence reads: CASRSFFYEQYF. In DNA, the CDR3 is TGTGCCAGCCGGTCCTTTTTCTACGAGCAGTACTTC.